The clone carrying this T cell receptor beta chain was found many times. These data originate in a study of early T cells in non-severe SARS-CoV-2 infection. Unique molecular identifier tags were affixed to discrete cDNA molecules. TCRdb re-derived calls from the 5' RACE reads in MiXCR, one entry per CDR3 protein. The profile covers tens of thousands of distinct CDR3 sequences, with 12% appearing a single time and roughly 15% taken by the ten largest. V lost 6 bases, J lost 2 bases, and 14 bases stayed unmatched. The CDR3 has 18 amino acids. Germline assignment: CDR1 MNHGY and CDR2 SAAAGT. The clonotype originates from an adult who was a healthcare worker with PCR-confirmed SARS-CoV-2 infection or an uninfected control (not recorded which). The V gene is TRBV6-8, the J gene TRBJ1-5; TRBD1 matches 9 bases. Sequenced: whole blood. CDR3 residues: CASRGTGQGRGGNQPQHF. The CDR3 bases are TGTGCCAGCAGAGGGACAGGACAGGGGCGGGGCGGCAATCAGCCCCAGCATTTT.